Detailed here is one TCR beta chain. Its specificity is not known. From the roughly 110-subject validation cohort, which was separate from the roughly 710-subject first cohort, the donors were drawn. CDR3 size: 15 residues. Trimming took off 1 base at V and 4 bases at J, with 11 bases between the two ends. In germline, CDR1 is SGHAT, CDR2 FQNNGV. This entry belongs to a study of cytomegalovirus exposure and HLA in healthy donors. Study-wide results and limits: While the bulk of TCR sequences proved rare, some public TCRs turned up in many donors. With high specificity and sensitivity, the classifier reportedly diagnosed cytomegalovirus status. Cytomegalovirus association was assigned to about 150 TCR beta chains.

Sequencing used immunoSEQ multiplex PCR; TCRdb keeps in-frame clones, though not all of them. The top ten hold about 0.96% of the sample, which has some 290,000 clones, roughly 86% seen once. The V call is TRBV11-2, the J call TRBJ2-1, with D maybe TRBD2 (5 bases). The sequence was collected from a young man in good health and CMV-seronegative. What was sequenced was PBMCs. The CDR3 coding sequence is TGTGCCAGCAGCTTAGGACTACCTCTTTACAATGAGCAGTTCTTC. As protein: CASSLGLPLYNEQFF.